This T cell receptor (beta chain) was found in a study of blood T cell repertoires in COVID-19. Sequencing used immunoSEQ multiplex PCR; TCRdb keeps in-frame clones, though not all of them. The repertoire holds some 330,000 clones, with over 80% as singletons. The study assigned cohorts using participant-reported clinical history. Per the germline V gene, CDR1 is MNHEY and CDR2 is SMNVEV (reference sequence). The CDR3 totals 16 residues. V shed 6 bases and J 0 bases; nucleotides not matched to a gene: 10. Sequencing input: PBMCs or T cells enriched from blood (not recorded which). The source of this sequence is a woman aged 45-65 years who had recovered from COVID-19. The V and J genes are TRBV27 and TRBJ1-1; TRBD1 matches 7 bases. This CDR3 is CASSRRARGLNTEAFF. Written as DNA, the CDR3 is TGTGCCAGCAGCCGTAGAGCTAGGGGGCTGAACACTGAAGCTTTCTTT.